These T cell receptor beta chains were read from a single sample in a study of human T cells and chemical hapten exposure. TCRdb reprocessed the RACE reads via MiXCR and lists one record per CDR3 protein. The repertoire consists of 85,000 to 100,000 distinct CDR3 sequences, with 25% to 30% occurring once and the leading ten covering 10%. The sequencing used whole blood, collected in connection with sensitization to the hapten diphenylcyclopropenone (DPC). These TCRs come from a man in his forties with alopecia areata. Some clones in this sample may be carry-over from other donors' samples. CDR3s include the opening cysteine and the closing phenylalanine or tryptophan. D genes are given only for firm matches. Clone size is not always given. Where it is, it says once, few, many or a class for expanded clones.

j_call: TRBJ2-3; d_call: -; v_call: TRBV28; clone_size: -; cdr3_nt: TGTGCCGGACGGGCGGGACGGACAGATACGCAGTATTTT; cdr3_aa: CAGRAGRTDTQYF
j_call: TRBJ2-3; d_call: -; v_call: TRBV25-1; clone_size: few; cdr3_nt: TGTGCCAGCAGTGAAGGTTCTACTACGCAGTATTTT; cdr3_aa: CASSEGSTTQYF
j_call: TRBJ1-5; d_call: -; v_call: TRBV6-2/TRBV6-3; clone_size: few; cdr3_nt: TGTGCCAGCAGTTACCTTTGGGGCAGGGGTCAGCCCCAGCATTTT; cdr3_aa: CASSYLWGRGQPQHF
j_call: TRBJ2-7; d_call: TRBD2; v_call: TRBV30; clone_size: -; cdr3_nt: TGTGCCTGGAGCCGGGGACTAGCGTCGGTCGAGCAGTACTTC; cdr3_aa: CAWSRGLASVEQYF
j_call: TRBJ1-6; d_call: -; v_call: TRBV12-3/TRBV12-4; clone_size: -; cdr3_nt: TGTGCCAGCAGTTTAGGGCGGATTTCACCCCTCCACTTT; cdr3_aa: CASSLGRISPLHF
j_call: TRBJ2-2; d_call: -; v_call: TRBV7-9; clone_size: -; cdr3_nt: TGTGCCAGCAGCTCCGGATATCAGGAGGAGCTGTTTTTT; cdr3_aa: CASSSGYQEELFF
j_call: TRBJ2-5; d_call: -; v_call: TRBV29-1; clone_size: many; cdr3_nt: TGCAGCGTTGAACACAGTCAAGAGACCCAGTACTTC; cdr3_aa: CSVEHSQETQYF
j_call: TRBJ2-2; d_call: TRBD2; v_call: TRBV6-1; clone_size: few; cdr3_nt: TGTGCCAGCAGCGGACTAGCGGGAGGGCTGTCCGGGGAGCTGTTTTTT; cdr3_aa: CASSGLAGGLSGELFF
j_call: TRBJ2-1; d_call: TRBD2; v_call: TRBV15; clone_size: few; cdr3_nt: TGTGCCACCAGCAGAGAGGGGGGTTGGCGGGAGCTCCGGGACAATGAGCAGTTCTTC; cdr3_aa: CATSREGGWRELRDNEQFF
j_call: TRBJ2-7; d_call: -; v_call: TRBV20-1; clone_size: -; cdr3_nt: TGCAGTGCTAGGGGGTCTTTCTACGAGCAGTACTTC; cdr3_aa: CSARGSFYEQYF
j_call: TRBJ2-7; d_call: TRBD1; v_call: TRBV15; clone_size: -; cdr3_nt: TGTGCCACCAGACCCCCGGGACAGTCCTACGAGCAGTACTTC; cdr3_aa: CATRPPGQSYEQYF
j_call: TRBJ1-1; d_call: -; v_call: TRBV28; clone_size: -; cdr3_nt: TGTGCCAGCAGCCATCGACAGCTTTCGAACACTGAAGCTTTCTTT; cdr3_aa: CASSHRQLSNTEAFF
j_call: TRBJ2-2; d_call: -; v_call: TRBV20-1; clone_size: once; cdr3_nt: TGCAGTGCCATCGGTTTGAGCGCCGGGGAGCTGTTTTTT; cdr3_aa: CSAIGLSAGELFF
j_call: TRBJ1-6; d_call: TRBD1; v_call: TRBV10-3; clone_size: -; cdr3_nt: TGTGCCATCAGTGGGGGAACGGGACAGGGATCACCCCTCCACTTT; cdr3_aa: CAISGGTGQGSPLHF
j_call: TRBJ2-7; d_call: -; v_call: TRBV30; clone_size: few; cdr3_nt: TGTGCCTGGAGTCCAGATGGACCCGACGAGCAGTACTTC; cdr3_aa: CAWSPDGPDEQYF
j_call: TRBJ2-1; d_call: -; v_call: TRBV7-9; clone_size: few; cdr3_nt: TGTGCCAGCAGCTTTAGCGGTCCCTACAATGAGCAGTTCTTC; cdr3_aa: CASSFSGPYNEQFF
j_call: TRBJ2-1; d_call: -; v_call: TRBV5-3; clone_size: -; cdr3_nt: TGTGCCAGAAGTCTAGGAGGGACTCGCTGCTACAATGAGCAGTTCTTC; cdr3_aa: CARSLGGTRCYNEQFF
j_call: TRBJ1-1; d_call: -; v_call: TRBV6-2/TRBV6-3; clone_size: -; cdr3_nt: TGTGCCAGCAGTGGAGGGGTAAAGAACACTGAAGCTTTCTTT; cdr3_aa: CASSGGVKNTEAFF
j_call: TRBJ2-5; d_call: -; v_call: TRBV12-2; clone_size: -; cdr3_nt: TGTGCAAGTCGCTTAACAGAGACCCAGTACTTC; cdr3_aa: CASRLTETQYF
j_call: TRBJ1-1; d_call: TRBD1; v_call: TRBV20-1; clone_size: few; cdr3_nt: TGCAGTGCCCCAGGGGGGGCGGTGAACACTGAAGCTTTCTTT; cdr3_aa: CSAPGGAVNTEAFF
j_call: TRBJ2-3; d_call: -; v_call: TRBV7-8; clone_size: -; cdr3_nt: TGTGCCAGCAGCACCCCAGGGAAAACAGATACGCAGTATTTT; cdr3_aa: CASSTPGKTDTQYF
j_call: TRBJ2-1; d_call: TRBD2; v_call: TRBV7-2; clone_size: few; cdr3_nt: TGTGCCAGCAGCAAGCGGGGAAGCTCCTACAATGAGCAGTTCTTC; cdr3_aa: CASSKRGSSYNEQFF
j_call: TRBJ1-4; d_call: -; v_call: TRBV6-5; clone_size: -; cdr3_nt: TGTGCCAGCAGTTACGGGGGGGCGAGAGAAAAACTGTTTTTT; cdr3_aa: CASSYGGAREKLFF
j_call: TRBJ1-2; d_call: TRBD1; v_call: TRBV5-1; clone_size: few; cdr3_nt: TGCGCCAGCAGGGAGGGACAGGGTTCTTCTGGCTACACCTTC; cdr3_aa: CASREGQGSSGYTF
j_call: TRBJ2-7; d_call: -; v_call: TRBV28; clone_size: -; cdr3_nt: TGTGCCAGCAGTTTGGACCTAGGGCTATCAGCCTACGAGCAGTACTTC; cdr3_aa: CASSLDLGLSAYEQYF